The T cell receptor (beta chain) described here comes from a study of blood T cells in healthy people across ages (dated by TCRdb to about 2015). About the investigation overall: In model experiments, template switching captured roughly one uniquely barcoded TCR beta cDNA molecule for every two T cells. Using deep sequencing normalized with unique cDNA molecular identifiers, the study measured how TCR beta repertoire diversity changes with age. Donors were grouped into four age groups: young (average 16 years), middle-aged (over 35), aged (62) and long-lived (about 90). Donors of different ages were randomly distributed across sequencing lanes to avoid experimental bias. The study analyzed two additional independent replicas of 1 million unique cDNA reads from the same blood draw for two donors, one aged 18 to 29 and one aged 80 or older.

The germline V gene specifies SGDLS as CDR1 and YYNGEE as CDR2. Reading from cysteine to phenylalanine, the CDR3 counts 15 amino acids. Only the CDR3 DNA is retained, 45 bases long and in frame from the first base. Trimming leaves V shorter by 0 bases and J shorter by 3 bases, with the junction holding 5 bases beyond the gene matches. The library was built by means of 5' RACE. Sequencing instrument: Illumina HiSeq 2500. The second PCR ran for roughly 7 to 12 cycles and used a J-beta primer mix along with a sample-barcoded 5' primer. Each TCR beta cDNA molecule received a unique molecular identifier from a template-switch 5' adaptor carrying 12 random nucleotides. Each sample yielded at least 2.5 million CDR3-containing paired-end reads. The Mint cDNA synthesis kit, primed by a TRBC-specific oligonucleotide, was used to synthesize first-strand cDNA from all RNA. Following uracil-DNA glycosylase treatment, all cDNA underwent a first 18-cycle PCR with the universal primers M1SS and BC2_uni_R. On the study's bioinformatics: Normalization of each sample was performed by random selection of 1 million high-quality reads, each carrying a distinct molecular identifier. Instead of being binned into consensus sequences, reads with shared molecular identifiers were discarded. MiTCR, run with a Q25 quality threshold and the strictest error-elimination algorithm, handled CDR3 identification, clonotype clustering and error correction. A nonparametric unseen species model using Euler transformation provided a lower-bound estimate of total TCR beta diversity. The public reads were reanalyzed by TCRdb: fastp trimming at Q25, MiXCR alignment, in-frame beta chains only. Rows are unified per CDR3 protein, each entry keeping the most common DNA and genes. In this record, the V and J calls reflect TCRdb's handling and not the investigators' own analysis. A total of some 550,000 distinct CDR3 sequences appear in this sample, about 45% of them only once. The ten largest clones represent approximately 23% of the sample.

General findings and caveats noted by the study authors: Because the CMV infection status of the donors was unknown, age-related changes in expanded clonotypes may potentially have been confounded. Estimates of total diversity based on one million sequenced T cells were considered lower bounds and underestimates. As age increased, observed TCR beta diversity per million T cells dropped in a roughly linear way, and a significant reduction was already evident by age roughly 36. Compared with the aged group, the long-lived group had more naive CD4+ T cells, fewer expanded clones and increased TCR diversity, suggesting age selection. There was a strong correlation between observed TCR beta diversity and the percentage of naive T cells measured by flow cytometry. Because profiling used bulk unsorted PBMCs, naive and antigen-experienced compartments could not be compared conclusively.

Donors were 30 to 45 systemically healthy Caucasian individuals from Russia aged roughly 6 to 95 years. Each donor gave about 9.8 milliliters of peripheral blood, drawn into EDTA-treated Vacutainer tubes. Ficoll-Paque density-gradient centrifugation was used to isolate PBMCs, with at least 7 million obtained per sample. Total RNA was extracted from PBMCs with Trizol reagent, with at least 6 micrograms obtained per sample. For every donor, flow cytometry on a PBMC aliquot measured the percentage of naive CD45RAhigh/CD27high T cells. Concerning this clonotype: Its recognized antigen is unknown. No qualities accompany the bases; no much larger clone lies one base away.

The chain was built from TRBV9 and TRBJ2-5, with 7 bases aligning to TRBD2. The clonotype was recovered from an elderly man in good health. The sequencing input was blood. The CDR3 region: CASSVGGAGKETQYF. The nucleotides read TGTGCCAGCAGCGTAGGGGGAGCGGGGAAAGAGACCCAGTACTTC.